This TCR beta chain is drawn from a study of blood T cell repertoires in COVID-19 (dated by TCRdb to the early 2020s). Some background on the complete study: Collaborator samples came from the United States, Italy and Spain and covered acute and convalescent phases of COVID-19. The prospective study material was composed of cDNA or gDNA derived from T cells, B-cell-depleted T cells, or PBMCs. Samples were obtained from the ongoing ImmuneRACE study (first 160 participants) and from 1,254 subjects provided by 6 global collaborators. Where available, HLA class I and class II types were obtained from metadata supplied by the sample provider rather than from assay-based typing. A de-identified subject ID, COVID-19 status, age in years and sex were almost always included in the sample metadata. The repertoires were released in a freely available public database meant as a resource for research on the immune response to SARS-CoV-2. The dataset comprised deeply sampled blood TCRbeta repertoires from subjects exposed to, actively infected with, or recovered from COVID-19.

Points on this clone: Its binding antigen is unknown. No per-base quality is available; no much larger clone lies one base away.

What the study reported, not specific to this receptor: Clinical and demographic metadata were provided uncurated, with the amount varying by source and participant.

CDR1 and CDR2, looked up from the germline V gene, are MNHEY and SVGAGI. Trimmed from V: 8 bases; trimmed from J: 6 bases; junction bases lacking a gene match: 12. Its CDR3 holds 14 amino acids, cysteine through phenylalanine. The entry retains the CDR3 DNA only, 42 bases that are in frame from base 1. Collaborating institutions collected whole blood in K2EDTA tubes following their own protocols. For TCRbeta analysis, collaborators shipped samples as frozen whole blood, isolated PBMCs, or DNA extracted from either of those sample types. TCRbeta CDR3 regions were amplified from genomic DNA using the immunoSEQ Assay, a bias-controlled multiplex PCR. Per the authors' processing: Within the assay, amplification of reference gene primers was used to estimate how many nucleated cells each sample contained. To quantify the absolute abundance of each unique TCRbeta CDR3 rearrangement, sequence reads were collapsed and filtered. For each sample, productive Simpson clonality was calculated by taking the square root of Simpson's diversity index across productive rearrangements. Drawn from immuneACCESS, this table holds only the in-frame rearrangements with V and J called that TCRdb kept. Clones are partly lost; checked studies trace under half to an unresolved V gene and leave the rest unexplained. V and J calls and clone size are given by that table; D and trimming were obtained from the DNA. The sample table shows about 190,000 clones, and less than 90% are seen once. The ten largest clones capture about 20% of the sample.

This receptor was taken from a human donor in a cohort sampled during active COVID-19. The rearrangement combines TRBV6-5 with TRBJ1-2; 7 junctional bases match TRBD1. Sequenced material: peripheral blood. CDR3 sequence: CASGGDRVIDGYTF. The nucleotide sequence reads as follows: TGTGCCAGCGGGGGCGACAGGGTGATCGATGGCTACACCTTC.